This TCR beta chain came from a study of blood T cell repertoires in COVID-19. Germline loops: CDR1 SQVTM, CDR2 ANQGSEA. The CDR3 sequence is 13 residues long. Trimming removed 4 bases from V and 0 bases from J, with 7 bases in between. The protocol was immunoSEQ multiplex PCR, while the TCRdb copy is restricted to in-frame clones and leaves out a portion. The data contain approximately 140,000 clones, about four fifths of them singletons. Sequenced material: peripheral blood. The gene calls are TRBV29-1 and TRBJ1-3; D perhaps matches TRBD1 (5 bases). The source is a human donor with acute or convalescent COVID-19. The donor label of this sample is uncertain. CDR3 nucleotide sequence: TGCAGCGTTGCAACAGGCTCTGGAAACACCATATATTTT. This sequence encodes CSVATGSGNTIYF. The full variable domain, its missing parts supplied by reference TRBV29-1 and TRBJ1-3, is SAVISQKPSRDICQRGTSLTIQCQVDSQVTMMFWYRQQPGQSLTLIATANQGSEATYESGFVIDKFPISRPNLTFSTLTVSNMSPEDSSIYLCSVATGSGNTIYFGEGSWLTVV.